This TCR beta chain stems from a study of T cell changes during pregnancy in multiple sclerosis (dated by TCRdb to the late 2010s). Context from the whole study: In women with multiple sclerosis, the researchers looked at how the T cell repertoire shifted as pregnancy progressed.

CDR1 and CDR2 were assigned from the germline V gene as LGHNA and YSLEER. Spanning cysteine to phenylalanine, the CDR3 consists of 15 amino acids. The sequence is cut down to CDR3 DNA, 45 bases in frame from base 1. The germline V end is reduced by 3 bases and the J end by 3 bases; junction bases left unmatched: 6. As for this clone: The antigen this receptor binds is unknown. No qualities accompany the bases; no much larger clone lies one base away.

Library creation used the immunoSEQ multiplex PCR assay. The table was pulled from immuneACCESS by TCRdb, which kept in-frame rearrangements only. Such tables lose some clones; where checked, under half of the loss comes from unresolved V genes, and the rest has no known cause. The sample table contains tens of thousands of clones; only one count was recorded for roughly 92% of them. Jointly, the top ten make up approximately 2% of the sample. Sample: peripheral blood, taken after pregnancy. The V gene is TRBV4-3 and the J gene is TRBJ1-2; 8 junctional bases match TRBD1. The receptor was isolated from a female donor with multiple sclerosis, enrolled in a pregnancy study. The CDR3 corresponds to CASSHSTGVYYGYTF. The DNA sequence is as follows: TGCGCCAGCAGCCACTCGACAGGGGTTTACTATGGCTACACCTTC.